This TCR beta chain is from a study of spatial heterogeneity in lung cancer. Study-level information: Consistently, beta-chain sequences turned up in larger numbers than alpha-chain sequences did.

TCRdb itself ran the 5' RACE reads through MiXCR, one entry per CDR3 protein. The sample holds hundreds of distinct CDR3 sequences, roughly 6.7% seen once. General study results and limits: One measure, the expanded intratumoral alpha and beta TCR count, tracked tumor mutation counts. When ubiquitous and regional expanded TCRs were counted, their numbers tracked ubiquitous and regional nonsynonymous mutations, respectively. Sequencing reached an estimated coverage of tumor T cells that was only roughly 6.9% for alpha chains and around 13% for beta chains.

Within the sample, this clonotype is large. Its antigen is undetermined. This beta chain lies outside the target of a library built for alpha chains; its clone size means little. Time point specified: sample taken at primary tumor resection. Germline V gene lookup returns CDR1 SGHVS and CDR2 FNYEAQ. The CDR3 extends over 16 amino acids. V was trimmed by 5 bases and J by 0 bases, leaving 13 bases between them. The clonotype was recovered from a female donor with early-stage non-small cell lung cancer. This chain uses TRBV7-6 with TRBJ2-2; a weak D match, TRBD2 (5 bases). The sequenced sample was lung tumor tissue, obtained at surgery. The CDR3 DNA reads as TGTGCCAGCAGCCGCCCTCGGGGTTCGAACACCGGGGAGCTGTTTTTT. Its protein product is CASSRPRGSNTGELFF.